These 18 T cell receptor beta chains originate from one sample sequenced in a study of cytomegalovirus exposure and HLA in healthy donors. Only in-frame clones appear in the TCRdb table, and some are missing; sequencing was by immunoSEQ multiplex PCR. Of hundreds of thousands of clones listed, around 87% are singletons. The specimen sequenced was PBMCs. These receptors were taken from a woman between 18 and 29 years old in good health and CMV-seronegative.

A single count supports this clone. V usage is TRBV4-1 and J usage is TRBJ2-1; possible D gene TRBD2, 5 bases. This CDR3 has 16 amino acids. Germline assignment: CDR1 MGHRA and CDR2 YSYEKL. Trimming shortened V by 1 base and J by 0 bases, and 10 bases separated the two germline ends. CDR3 sequence reads: CASSQVGGGSYNEQFF. CDR3 DNA: TGCGCCAGCAGCCAAGTGGGCGGAGGCTCCTACAATGAGCAGTTCTTC.

This sequence joins TRBV7-8 and TRBJ2-7; no firm D call. The CDR3 extends over 16 amino acids. Deletions cut 4 bases from V and 3 bases from J, with 19 bases between. Germline V lookup: CDR1 SGHVS, CDR2 FQNEAQ. The CDR3 here is CASSSSLRAENYEQYF. The CDR3 DNA follows: TGTGCCAGCAGCTCCAGCCTTCGCGCGGAGAACTACGAGCAGTACTTC.

This clone was recorded a few times. The chain couples TRBV28 to TRBJ1-5; 8 bases line up with TRBD1. The V gene end was trimmed by 8 bases and the J gene end by 5 bases; junction bases not matched to a gene: 5. The CDR3 is 13 amino acids. Germline CDR1 MDHEN, CDR2 SYDVKM. Here the CDR3 DNA reads TGTGCCAGCGAGGGACAGGAGGATCAGCCCCAGCATTTT. Encoded protein: CASEGQEDQPQHF. Together with reference TRBV28 and TRBJ1-5, the CDR3 gives the full variable domain: DVKVTQSSRYLVKRTGEKVFLECVQDMDHENMFWYRQDPGLGLRLIYFSYDVKMKEKGDIPEGYSVSREKKERFSLILESASTNQTSMYLCASEGQEDQPQHFGDGTRLSIL.

J is TRBJ2-7 and V is TRBV6-6; D not resolved. The V gene lost 6 bases and the J gene lost 3 bases, with 18 bases spanning the gap. Germline V CDR1 and CDR2: MNHNY, SVGAGI (reference sequence). CDR3 length: 15 amino acids. CDR3 bases: TGTGCCAGCAGCCCCCTTACTCAAAACCGCTACGAGCAGTACTTC. This gives the protein CASSPLTQNRYEQYF.

The chain is built from TRBV11-2 and TRBJ2-1; tentative D call: TRBD2 (6 bases). V dropped 1 base and J dropped 7 bases, with 11 bases sitting between them. The CDR3 is made up of 14 amino acids. Germline lookup yields CDR1 SGHAT and CDR2 FQNNGV. The CDR3 DNA reads TGTGCCAGCAGCTTAGCGGGAGTATCTAATGAGCAGTTCTTC. Its translation: CASSLAGVSNEQFF. The full variable domain, with the rest looked up from reference TRBV11-2 and TRBJ2-1, is EAGVAQSPRYKIIEKRQSVAFWCNPISGHATLYWYQQILGQGPKLLIQFQNNGVVDDSQLPKDRFSAERLKGVDSTLKIQPAKLEDSAVYLCASSLAGVSNEQFFGPGTRLTVL.

This clone was counted once. This sequence joins TRBV18 and TRBJ2-7; D is perhaps TRBD1 (5 bases). V lost 3 bases, J lost 2 bases, and 14 bases lay in between. Germline CDR1 reads KGHSH; CDR2 reads LQKENI. CDR3 length equals 15 residues. As DNA, the CDR3 is TGTGCCAGCTCACCGTCAGCAGGGTCAACCTACGAGCAGTACTTC. Protein product: CASSPSAGSTYEQYF.

V gene TRBV28 combines with J gene TRBJ1-5, with a weak D call TRBD1 (5 bases). Trimming took off 10 bases at V and 5 bases at J, with 21 bases between the two ends. CDR3 length: 15 residues. Germline CDR1 and CDR2: MDHEN and SYDVKM. CDR3 DNA: TGTGCCATCAGCGCCGACACCTTAGGGGATCAGCCCCAGCATTTT. Its translation is CAISADTLGDQPQHF. Full variable domain (rest looked up from reference TRBV28 and TRBJ1-5): DVKVTQSSRYLVKRTGEKVFLECVQDMDHENMFWYRQDPGLGLRLIYFSYDVKMKEKGDIPEGYSVSREKKERFSLILESASTNQTSMYLCAISADTLGDQPQHFGDGTRLSIL.

V usage is TRBV7-3 and J usage is TRBJ2-3; TRBD2 aligns across 12 bases. Trimming cost V 5 bases and J 9 bases; bases outside gene matches: 9. CDR1 is SGHTA, CDR2 FQGTGA, per germline. This CDR3 region has 15 residues. The CDR3 DNA is TGTGCCAGCAGCCAAGGACTAGCGGGACTGCGGACGCAGTATTTT. It is translated as CASSQGLAGLRTQYF.

The rearrangement links TRBV19 to TRBJ2-5, with 8 bases that match TRBD2. V lost 1 base to trimming and J lost 4 bases; unmatched junction nucleotides: 8. The CDR3 sequence is 16 residues long. Germline assignment: CDR1 LNHDA and CDR2 SQIVND (reference sequence). CDR3 in DNA: TGTGCCAGTAGTATAGTCTCGGGAGGGGTTGGAGAGACCCAGTACTTC. Protein sequence: CASSIVSGGVGETQYF.

The V call is TRBV27, the J call TRBJ2-4, with D possibly being TRBD1 (6 bases). Trimming took 2 bases from V and 0 from J, leaving 23 bases between them. The V gene's germline CDR1 is MNHEY and CDR2 SMNVEV (reference sequence). The CDR3 sequence is 20 residues long. CDR3 DNA sequence: TGTGCCAGCAGTTTACAGGGGCCAACCGCACAAGCACTAGCCAAAAACATTCAGTACTTC. Residues: CASSLQGPTAQALAKNIQYF.

The gene calls are TRBV29-1 and TRBJ1-1, with no clear D. Germline-derived CDR1 and CDR2 are SQVTM and ANQGSEA. CDR3 length: 14 residues. Trimming cost V 1 base and J 0 bases, with 9 bases left between them. As DNA, the CDR3 is TGCAGCGTTGAAGGGGCAGGCGTGAACACTGAAGCTTTCTTT. As protein: CSVEGAGVNTEAFF.

This clone was picked up one time. The V gene is TRBV29-1, the J gene TRBJ2-1; TRBD2 agrees at 14 bases. The CDR3 loop spans 14 amino acids. The J segment lost 6 bases and the V segment lost 4 bases, leaving 2 bases of the junction unmatched. CDR1 is SQVTM, CDR2 ANQGSEA, per germline. The CDR3 DNA reads TGCAGCGTTGGACTAGCGGGAGGGGTCAATGAGCAGTTCTTC. Amino acid sequence: CSVGLAGGVNEQFF.

The V and J genes are TRBV7-2 and TRBJ2-5, with TRBD2 matching 7 bases. The CDR3 has 15 residues. Germline CDR1 SGHTA, CDR2 FQGNSA. V shed 5 bases, J shed 2 bases, and the junction held 8 bases outside the gene matches. The CDR3 spells CASSPSLGGQETQYF. Here the CDR3 DNA reads TGTGCCAGCAGCCCGTCGTTGGGGGGGCAAGAGACCCAGTACTTC.

The chain joins TRBV27 to TRBJ2-7; 9 bases are a match to TRBD2. CDR3 length: 17 residues. Germline V lookup: CDR1 MNHEY, CDR2 SMNVEV (reference sequence). The V and J ends lost 5 bases and 5 bases, in that order; junction bases with no gene match: 16. The CDR3 reads CASSLRRRTGLAHEQYF. CDR3 nucleotides: TGTGCCAGCAGTCTAAGGCGGAGGACAGGACTAGCGCACGAGCAGTACTTC.

The count of this clone is one. V and J are TRBV7-8 and TRBJ2-1; D gene unclear. The V gene's germline CDR1 is SGHVS and CDR2 FQNEAQ. The CDR3 spans 13 residues. V was shortened by 8 bases and J by 4 bases, with 12 bases between the two germline ends. In DNA, the CDR3 is TGTGCCAGCCGGGTAGAGCGATACAATGAGCAGTTCTTC. As protein: CASRVERYNEQFF.

The V gene is TRBV10-2, the J gene TRBJ2-1; 14 bases fit TRBD2. There are 17 residues in the CDR3. Germline loops: CDR1 WSHSY, CDR2 SAAADI. V lost 5 bases to trimming and J lost 9 bases; unmatched junction nucleotides: 12. The CDR3, as DNA: TGCGCCAGCAGTTCTCGACTAGCGGGAGGGAGTCCCAGTGAGCAGTTCTTC. Translation: CASSSRLAGGSPSEQFF.

This clone occurred once. The chain combines TRBV5-4 with TRBJ2-1; TRBD2 agrees at 12 bases. There are 15 residues in the CDR3. Germline trimming cut 0 bases from V and 8 bases from J; bases unmatched to any gene: 3. The germline V gene has CDR1 SGHNT and CDR2 YYREEE (reference sequence). CDR3 sequence (DNA): TGTGCCAGCAGCTTGGCACTAGCGGGAGGAGATGAGCAGTTCTTC. Its translation is CASSLALAGGDEQFF.

The V gene is TRBV19, the J gene TRBJ1-1; D ambiguous. CDR1 is LNHDA and CDR2 is SQIVND in the germline V gene (reference sequence). CDR3 length: 13 amino acids. The V end was cut by 3 bases, the J end by 8 bases, with 13 bases between. The CDR3 is CASSITVIAEAFF. For the CDR3, the DNA is TGTGCCAGTAGTATTACCGTGATTGCGGAAGCTTTCTTT.